Presented here are 9 T cell receptor beta chains from one specimen sequenced in a study of blood T cell repertoires in COVID-19. TCRdb keeps only in-frame clones here, not all; method: immunoSEQ multiplex PCR. The repertoire includes about 230,000 clones, around 82% of them detected once, and about 5.7% sits in the top ten. The sequenced sample was peripheral blood. The receptors come from a man aged 80 or over with acute or convalescent COVID-19.

The chain links TRBV6-1 to TRBJ2-1, with TRBD2 matching 10 bases. The CDR3 totals 16 residues. From germline, CDR1 is MNHNS and CDR2 SASEGT. The V gene end was trimmed by 2 bases and the J gene end by 7 bases; junction bases not matched to a gene: 8. CDR3: CASSEPGTSARNEQFF. The CDR3 nucleotides read TGTGCCAGCAGTGAACCCGGGACTAGCGCAAGGAATGAGCAGTTCTTC.

The chain carries TRBV28 and TRBJ2-7, with 15 bases fitting TRBD2. The germline V gene has CDR1 MDHEN and CDR2 SYDVKM. The CDR3 has 17 residues. The V segment lost 6 bases and the J segment 5 bases; nucleotides outside the gene matches: 11. For the CDR3, the DNA is TGTGCCAGCAGGGGACTAGCGGGAGGAGTGCTCTATAACGAGCAGTACTTC. The encoded protein is CASRGLAGGVLYNEQYF.

The chain couples TRBV6-2 or TRBV6-3 to TRBJ2-1; D is unclear. The CDR3 has 11 residues. Per germline, CDR1 MNHEY and CDR2 SVGEGT. Trimming took 6 bases from V and 6 from J, leaving 6 bases between them. The CDR3 loop is CASSLVNEQFF. CDR3 bases: TGTGCCAGCAGCCTCGTCAATGAGCAGTTCTTC.

The rearrangement uses TRBV7-2 and TRBJ2-3; a weak D match, TRBD2 (6 bases). This CDR3 region has 14 residues. V dropped 2 bases and J dropped 3 bases, with 9 bases sitting between them. Germline lookup yields CDR1 SGHTA and CDR2 FQGNSA. The CDR3 nucleotides are TGTGCCAGCAGCTTACATAGCGGAACAGATACGCAGTATTTT. Encoded protein: CASSLHSGTDTQYF.

The gene calls are TRBV5-1 and TRBJ2-1; 8 nucleotides agree with TRBD1. The V and J ends lost 4 bases and 4 bases, in that order; junction bases with no gene match: 4. The germline CDR1 and CDR2 sequences are SGHRS and YFSETQ. The CDR3 spans 14 residues. CDR3 in DNA: TGCGCCAGCAGCAAGGACAGGGAGTACAATGAGCAGTTCTTC. Encoded protein: CASSKDREYNEQFF.

The CDR3 protein is CASSDQGAGYGYTF. The CDR3 DNA reads TGTGCCAGCAGTGACCAGGGGGCAGGCTATGGCTACACCTTC. The genes are TRBV2 and TRBJ1-2; 8 bases align to TRBD1. The germline V gene has CDR1 SNHLY and CDR2 FYNNEI. Germline trimming cut 3 bases from V and 4 bases from J; bases unmatched to any gene: 4. CDR3 size: 14 residues. The full variable domain, in which reference TRBV2 and TRBJ1-2 provide the parts outside the CDR3, is EPEVTQTPSHQVTQMGQEVILRCVPISNHLYFYWYRQILGQKVEFLVSFYNNEISEKSEIFDDQFSVERPDGSNFTLKIRSTKLEDSAMYFCASSDQGAGYGYTFGSGTRLTVV.

This chain links TRBV5-1 with TRBJ1-2; the D gene is possibly TRBD1 (5 bases). From germline, CDR1 is SGHRS and CDR2 YFSETQ. Trimming pared 2 bases from V and 1 base from J, leaving 9 bases between. This CDR3 has 14 amino acids. This CDR3 is CASSFGGSNYGYTF. The CDR3 nucleotides read TGCGCCAGCAGCTTCGGGGGGAGTAACTATGGCTACACCTTC.

V is TRBV19 and J is TRBJ2-3, with 7 bases matching TRBD2. The CDR3 spans 16 residues. V lost 3 bases and J lost 5; bases outside the gene matches: 11. Germline CDR1 LNHDA, CDR2 SQIVND (reference sequence). CDR3 loop: CASSMPSGGVGDTQYF. CDR3 in DNA: TGTGCCAGTAGTATGCCTAGCGGCGGGGTTGGAGATACGCAGTATTTT.

The rearrangement links TRBV18 to TRBJ2-7; 8 bases are a match to TRBD2. The CDR3 sequence is 15 residues long. V lost 3 bases, J lost 5 bases, and 9 bases stayed unmatched. The germline V gene has CDR1 KGHSH and CDR2 LQKENI. CDR3 sequence (DNA): TGTGCCAGCTCACCCAACGGGAGGGCCCCACACGAGCAGTACTTC. Its protein is CASSPNGRAPHEQYF.